The sequence of this T cell receptor (beta chain) was determined in a study of T cell responses to AZD1222 COVID-19 vaccine. Points on this clone: Its antigen remains unidentified.

TCRdb keeps only in-frame clones here, not all; method: immunoSEQ multiplex PCR. The sample includes 95,000 to 100,000 clones, around 87% of them seen just once. Trimming left V 1 base short and J 0 bases short, with 10 bases between. The germline V gene encodes CDR1 SGDLS and CDR2 YYNGEE. The CDR3 is made up of 15 amino acids. Study outcomes and limitations: Donors skewed white British and female; clonal diversity was possibly underestimated. The study found Spike-specific TCR breadth and depth rose after two AZD1222 doses.

The J gene is TRBJ1-1, the V gene TRBV9; a weak D match, TRBD1 (5 bases). The receptor comes from an adult who received the AZD1222 COVID-19 vaccine. The sequencing here drew on peripheral blood, taken 28 days after the second AZD1222 dose. The CDR3 loop reads CASSVSGGLNTEAFF. The CDR3 DNA sequence: TGTGCCAGCAGCGTATCTGGGGGTCTGAACACTGAAGCTTTCTTT.